The clone carrying this TCR beta chain appeared many times. The data were obtained in a study of blood T cell repertoires in COVID-19. Per the authors' pipeline: Estimated nucleated cell counts came from reference gene primer amplification. The method was immunoSEQ multiplex PCR; TCRdb's version includes in-frame clones alone and lacks a portion of them. That table is the source of V, J and clone size, and D and trimming were worked out from the DNA. The sample carries fewer than 350,000 clones, over 75% recorded once. The sequence came from a man between 18 and 35 years old with active or convalescent COVID-19. Sequenced material: peripheral blood.

The CDR3, as DNA: TGTGCCAGCAGCTTAACAGGATACCAAGAGACCCAGTACTTC. Protein product: CASSLTGYQETQYF. This chain connects TRBV5-6 to TRBJ2-5; possibly TRBD1 for D (5 bases). With 2 bases removed from V and 0 bases from J, the gap between germline ends came to 8 bases. The length of the CDR3 is 14 residues. Germline values: CDR1 SGHDT, CDR2 YYEEEE.